A selection of T cell receptor beta chains follows, all from one sample in a study of T-cell memory formation after mild COVID-19. MiXCR was run by TCRdb on the 5' RACE reads, yielding one entry per CDR3 protein. The sample has fewer than 350,000 distinct CDR3 sequences, around a sixth seen once. Sequenced input: PBMCs or a T cell subset sorted from them (not recorded which). These receptors originate from a man younger than 30 who had mild COVID-19 (a few samples of this study predate the infection). Cell type and time point are not known. Both conserved end residues are part of each CDR3. A D gene is named only where the DNA matches it firmly. Rows give clone size only sometimes, using once, few, many, or a class for an expanded clone.

DNA | CDR3 | J | size | V | D
TGTGCCAGCAGCCGAGCGGGGGGCCACTCCTACAATGAGCAGTTCTTC | CASSRAGGHSYNEQFF | TRBJ2-1 | few | TRBV11-3 | TRBD2
TGTGCCAGCAGCTTAGCGGTCCCGAATACGCAGTATTTT | CASSLAVPNTQYF | TRBJ2-3 | few | TRBV7-2 | -
TGTGCCAGTAGTCACAGGGTAATGGACACTGAAGCTTTCTTT | CASSHRVMDTEAFF | TRBJ1-1 | - | TRBV19 | -
TGTGCCAGCAGCTCAGCGACAGGGGGCGCTTACAATGAGCAGTTCTTC | CASSSATGGAYNEQFF | TRBJ2-1 | many | TRBV7-2 | TRBD1
TGCAGTGCCGACAGGACCCTTGGGGAGACCCAGTACTTC | CSADRTLGETQYF | TRBJ2-5 | many | TRBV20-1 | -
TGTGCCACCAGTGACGGGACAGGGTACACAGATACGCAGTATTTT | CATSDGTGYTDTQYF | TRBJ2-3 | few | TRBV24-1 | TRBD1
TGTGCCAGCCGGGACGGCTTCGACTATGGCTACACCTTC | CASRDGFDYGYTF | TRBJ1-2 | few | TRBV6-2/TRBV6-3 | -
TGTGCCAGCGGGGCGGGGGGCCTTAGCACAGATACGCAGTATTTT | CASGAGGLSTDTQYF | TRBJ2-3 | few | TRBV27 | TRBD2
TGCGCCAGCAGCCAGAGCGGGGGGTACACCGGGGAGCTGTTTTTT | CASSQSGGYTGELFF | TRBJ2-2 | - | TRBV5-1 | TRBD2
TGTGCCACCCTGAGGGGGCGAGGCTATGGCTACACCTTC | CATLRGRGYGYTF | TRBJ1-2 | - | TRBV6-5 | TRBD1
TGTGCCAGCTGGGAGGGGGCATCCTACAATGAGCAGTTCTTC | CASWEGASYNEQFF | TRBJ2-1 | - | TRBV28 | -
TGTGCCACCAGTGACCCCCACGGGTCCCAAGAGACCCAGTACTTC | CATSDPHGSQETQYF | TRBJ2-5 | - | TRBV24-1 | -
TGTGCCAGCACGGACAGGAACTCCTACGAGCAGTACTTC | CASTDRNSYEQYF | TRBJ2-7 | few | TRBV12-3/TRBV12-4 | TRBD1
TGCGCCAGCAGCGGAGGGCAGGACCTCTCAAACTATGGCTACACCTTC | CASSGGQDLSNYGYTF | TRBJ1-2 | - | TRBV5-1 | -
TGTGCCAGCAGCCAAGACCGGGGGGTGGCAGATACGCAGTATTTT | CASSQDRGVADTQYF | TRBJ2-3 | - | TRBV4-2 | TRBD2
TGCGCCAGCAGTCGGGGGGGCCTGTCTTGGGAAGAGACCCAGTACTTC | CASSRGGLSWEETQYF | TRBJ2-5 | - | TRBV4-3 | TRBD2
TGTGCCAGCAGCCCCCGGCGGTTTGGAAACACCATATATTTT | CASSPRRFGNTIYF | TRBJ1-3 | - | TRBV14 | -
TGCGCCAGCAGCCTCACGCTGAGGCGGGGCACAGATACGCAGTATTTT | CASSLTLRRGTDTQYF | TRBJ2-3 | few | TRBV4-3 | -
TGTGCCAGCAGCTTAGTTGGCGGGGGGGTCTCAGATACGCAGTATTTT | CASSLVGGGVSDTQYF | TRBJ2-3 | - | TRBV7-2 | TRBD2
TGTGCCAGCGCTTTTGGTCTCGAGTCAATCCACACCGGGGAGCTGTTTTTT | CASAFGLESIHTGELFF | TRBJ2-2 | - | TRBV11-2 | -
TGTGCCAGCAGCTTAGGGCAGGGGAAAACTGAAGCTTTCTTT | CASSLGQGKTEAFF | TRBJ1-1 | few | TRBV7-8 | -
TGTGCCAGCACCCCCCGACGAAGGTCCAAAGCTTTCTTT | CASTPRRRSKAFF | TRBJ1-1 | many | TRBV12-3/TRBV12-4 | -
TGCAGTGCCTTCATCGGACAGGGGAGGGTAGATACGCAGTATTTT | CSAFIGQGRVDTQYF | TRBJ2-3 | - | TRBV20-1 | TRBD1
TGCAGCGTTGACACGGTGGGGACAGGGTTGGATGAGCAGTTCTTC | CSVDTVGTGLDEQFF | TRBJ2-1 | - | TRBV29-1 | TRBD1
TGTGCCAGCAGTCCCCGACAGGGGCCCTCCTATGGCTACACCTTC | CASSPRQGPSYGYTF | TRBJ1-2 | few | TRBV2 | TRBD1
TGTGCCAGCAGCTTGTATACTGGAGGGGCCACCTCTGGGGCCAACGTCCTGACTTTC | CASSLYTGGATSGANVLTF | TRBJ2-6 | few | TRBV5-5 | -
TGTGCCAGCATGAAGGGAGCGAGCAATCAGCCCCAGCATTTT | CASMKGASNQPQHF | TRBJ1-5 | - | TRBV7-2 | -
TGCGCCAGCAGCCAAGCTAGCGGGGACTCCTACGAGCAGTACTTC | CASSQASGDSYEQYF | TRBJ2-7 | few | TRBV4-3 | TRBD2
TGTGCCAGCTACAGAGGGGACCAGCCCCAGCATTTT | CASYRGDQPQHF | TRBJ1-5 | few | TRBV12-3/TRBV12-4 | -
TGTGCCAGCAGCTCGACCAACTATAAACGGGTTGTGGAGACCCAGTACTTC | CASSSTNYKRVVETQYF | TRBJ2-5 | - | TRBV7-9 | -
TGCAGTGCTAGGACTAGCGGGGGGGTCCGGGAGCTGTTTTTT | CSARTSGGVRELFF | TRBJ2-2 | - | TRBV20-1 | TRBD2
TGCAGTGCTAGAGAGGGCTATGGCTACACCTTC | CSAREGYGYTF | TRBJ1-2 | - | TRBV20-1 | -
TGTGCCAGTAGTACGGCCAATATAAGAGCTAACTATGGCTACACCTTC | CASSTANIRANYGYTF | TRBJ1-2 | - | TRBV19 | -
TGTGCCAGCAGCCCGGAACGGTCCGCAGATACGCAGTATTTT | CASSPERSADTQYF | TRBJ2-3 | - | TRBV7-9 | -
TGTGCCAGCAGCTTAGCGGGGACAGGGAAAGAGACCCAGTACTTC | CASSLAGTGKETQYF | TRBJ2-5 | many | TRBV7-2 | TRBD1
TGTGCCAGCAAGCCAGGGGGGTTGAGCTCCTACAATGAGCAGTTCTTC | CASKPGGLSSYNEQFF | TRBJ2-1 | few | TRBV28 | -
TGTGCCACCAGACAGGGTATACACAATGAGCAGTTCTTC | CATRQGIHNEQFF | TRBJ2-1 | - | TRBV12-3/TRBV12-4 | TRBD1
TGTGCCAGCAGTGAGTCCCTTCTAGCTTTCTTT | CASSESLLAFF | TRBJ1-1 | few | TRBV2 | -
TGTGCCAGCAGGGGGCGCTTCCCAACTTTTTCTGAAGCTTTCTTT | CASRGRFPTFSEAFF | TRBJ1-1 | - | TRBV12-3/TRBV12-4 | -
TGTGCCAGCAGCGTCGGACAGGGAGGTGATTATGGCTACACCTTC | CASSVGQGGDYGYTF | TRBJ1-2 | few | TRBV2 | TRBD1
TGCGCCAGCAGCCTTTCAGTCGCTCCGGTGGATACGCAGTATTTT | CASSLSVAPVDTQYF | TRBJ2-3 | few | TRBV4-3 | -
TGTGCCACCAGCAGAGATCGAGTTTCCTATGGCTACACCTTC | CATSRDRVSYGYTF | TRBJ1-2 | few | TRBV15 | -
TGTGCCAGCAGCCAAGCCACCGGGACAGGGGGTGAAAAACTGTTTTTT | CASSQATGTGGEKLFF | TRBJ1-4 | few | TRBV4-2 | TRBD1
TGCGCCAGTGGGGCAGGGTCCGGGTATAGAAACATTCAGTACTTC | CASGAGSGYRNIQYF | TRBJ2-4 | - | TRBV4-3 | -
TGCAGTGCTAGAGGGGGAACCTCCTACGAGCAGTACTTC | CSARGGTSYEQYF | TRBJ2-7 | few | TRBV20-1 | -
TGTGCCAGTAGTATCACAGGGAGCTCCTACAATGAGCAGTTCTTC | CASSITGSSYNEQFF | TRBJ2-1 | - | TRBV19 | -